This T cell receptor (beta chain) appears in the sequencing data of a study of blood T cell repertoires in COVID-19. In the study overall: The study drew acute and convalescent COVID-19 samples from the United States, Italy and Spain. The analysed material was cDNA or gDNA that came from T cells, B-cell-depleted T cells, or PBMCs.

This CDR3 is 11 amino acids long. Germline V gene data show CDR1 as SNHLY and CDR2 as FYNNEI. V was clipped by 5 bases and J by 3 bases, with 5 bases between them. Original processing notes: Researchers report that nucleated cell counts were estimated from reference gene primer amplification. Assay used: immunoSEQ multiplex PCR; TCRdb lists only in-frame clones, some missing. V, J and clone size reflect that table, while D and trimming were determined from the DNA. Altogether tens of thousands of clones are present, nearly 90% being singletons, with the ten largest covering nearly 5%. The chain joins TRBV2 to TRBJ2-7; D unresolved. This clonotype was sampled from a man aged 60-69 years with active COVID-19. What was sequenced was peripheral blood. CDR3: CASSISYEQYF. The CDR3 DNA reads TGTGCCAGCAGTATCAGCTACGAGCAGTACTTC.